Listed below are T cell receptor beta chains from one sample, sequenced in a study of cytomegalovirus exposure and HLA in healthy donors. Measured with immunoSEQ multiplex PCR; TCRdb has only the in-frame clones, and not every one. This specimen shows around 75,000 clones; the ten leading clones hold approximately 0.78%. The sample was PBMCs. These receptors all stem from a boy aged 10-17 years in good health and CMV-seronegative. Each CDR3 is given with its conserved first and last residue. D genes are given only for firm matches.

d_gene	v_gene	j_gene	CDR3nt	CDR3aa
TRBD2	TRBV7-2	TRBJ2-5	TGTGCCAGCAGCTTAGATTTATGGGGGGGGGAAGAGACCCAGTACTTC	CASSLDLWGGEETQYF
TRBD1	TRBV2	TRBJ1-1	TGTGCCAGCAGCTCTACGACAGGGGGCTCTTCTGAAGCTTTCTTT	CASSSTTGGSSEAFF
TRBD1	TRBV7-2	TRBJ2-7	TGTGCCAGCAGCGTCCGACAGGGGGGAGACTACGAGCAGTACTTC	CASSVRQGGDYEQYF
TRBD1	TRBV5-1	TRBJ1-2	TGCGCCAGCAGCTTGGGGACAGGACCTGTCGATGGCTACACCTTC	CASSLGTGPVDGYTF
TRBD1	TRBV9	TRBJ2-7	TGTGCCAGCAGCTCGGGACAGACCTACGAGCAGTACTTC	CASSSGQTYEQYF
-	TRBV18	TRBJ2-3	TGTGCCAGCTCACCACGGTTTTCAGGCCGCGCAGATACGCAGTATTTT	CASSPRFSGRADTQYF
-	TRBV5-8	TRBJ2-1	TGTGCCAGCAGCTTCGAGGGTTTATCCTACAATGAGCAGTTCTTC	CASSFEGLSYNEQFF
TRBD1	TRBV6-5	TRBJ1-6	TGTGCCAGCAGTTCCAAACAGACAGGGAGAAATTCACCCCTCCACTTT	CASSSKQTGRNSPLHF
-	TRBV6-1	TRBJ1-3	TGTGCCAGCTGCCCTACAGGGATTGGAAACACCATATATTTT	CASCPTGIGNTIYF
TRBD2	TRBV4-1	TRBJ2-4	TGCGCCAGCAGCGCCGGACTAGCGGGGGGGATAGCCAAAAACATTCAGTACTTC	CASSAGLAGGIAKNIQYF
-	TRBV30	TRBJ1-5	TGTGCCTGGGCCCGCGGGGGACGGGAAAATCAGCCCCAGCATTTT	CAWARGGRENQPQHF
TRBD1	TRBV5-1	TRBJ1-5	TGCGCCAGCAGCTTGGCCGGACAGGGTGAGTGGCCCCAGCATTTT	CASSLAGQGEWPQHF
-	TRBV2	TRBJ2-7	TGTGCCAGCAGTGACGACAGGCCGCTATCCTGGTCCTACGAGCAGTACTTC	CASSDDRPLSWSYEQYF
TRBD2	TRBV14	TRBJ2-2	TGTGCCAGCAGCCGATACTGGACTAGCGGGGGGTCCTCGAACACCGGGGAGCTGTTTTTT	CASSRYWTSGGSSNTGELFF
-	TRBV7-2	TRBJ1-5	TGTGCCAGCAGCTTAGGTGCCAGTCGCAATCAGCCCCAGCATTTT	CASSLGASRNQPQHF